This T cell receptor beta chain was found in a study of T cell responses to AZD1222 COVID-19 vaccine. Sequencing was performed with immunoSEQ multiplex PCR; in TCRdb, only in-frame clones are kept and a portion is missing. The table records 180,000 or so clones, about 89% of them present only once. Concerning this clone itself: Antigen specificity is unknown.

The germline gives CDR1 MNHEY, CDR2 SVGAGI. Trimming removed 1 base at V and 5 bases at J, with 15 bases between. There are 15 residues in the CDR3. Study-level findings and limits: At study baseline, merely five or six AZD1222 recipients were seropositive. Without day 14 samples, only post-peak T cell repertoires were studied. Most donors were white British, females outnumbered males, and clonal diversity was possibly underestimated.

V and J are TRBV6-5 and TRBJ2-7, with a tentative D call TRBD1 (6 bases). The receptor was isolated from an adult who received the AZD1222 COVID-19 vaccine. Here the sequenced sample was peripheral blood, taken 28 days after the second AZD1222 dose. The CDR3, as DNA: TGTGCCAGCAGTTACTTACACAGGGTCAGGAACGAGCAGTACTTC. Amino acid sequence: CASSYLHRVRNEQYF.